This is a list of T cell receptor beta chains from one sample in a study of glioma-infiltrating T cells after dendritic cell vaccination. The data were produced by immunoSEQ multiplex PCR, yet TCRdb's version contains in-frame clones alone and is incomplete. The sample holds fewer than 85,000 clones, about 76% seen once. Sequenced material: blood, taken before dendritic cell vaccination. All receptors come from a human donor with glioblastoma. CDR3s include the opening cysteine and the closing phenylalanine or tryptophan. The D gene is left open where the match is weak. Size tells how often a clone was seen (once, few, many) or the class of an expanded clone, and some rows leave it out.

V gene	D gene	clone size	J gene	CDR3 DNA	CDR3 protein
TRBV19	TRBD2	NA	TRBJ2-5	TGTGCCAGTAGTATAGTAGCGGGGGGGCCTCAAGAGACCCAGTACTTC	CASSIVAGGPQETQYF
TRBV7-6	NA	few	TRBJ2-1	TGTGCCAGCAGTAAGGGGACCTACAATGAGCAGTTCTTC	CASSKGTYNEQFF
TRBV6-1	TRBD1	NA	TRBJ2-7	TGTGCCAGCAGTGTCGCTGCTGGGACAGGGAGCTACGAGCAGTACTTC	CASSVAAGTGSYEQYF
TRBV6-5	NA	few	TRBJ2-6	TGTGCCAGCAGTTACTCCGGGGGCTCTGGGGCCAACGTCCTGACTTTC	CASSYSGGSGANVLTF
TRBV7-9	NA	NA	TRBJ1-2	TGTGCCAGCAGCTTATCGACGGAGAACTATGGCTACACCTTC	CASSLSTENYGYTF
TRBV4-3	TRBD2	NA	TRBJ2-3	TGCGCCAGCAGCCAAGAGCCTCCCGACGGACTAGCGGGGGGGCCCGGAGATACGCAGTATTTT	CASSQEPPDGLAGGPGDTQYF
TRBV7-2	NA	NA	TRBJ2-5	TGTGCCAGCAGCTTACTAAATCAAGAGACCCAGTACTTC	CASSLLNQETQYF
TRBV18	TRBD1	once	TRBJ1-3	TGTGCCAGCTCACCACGTGGACAGGCCCACTCTGGAAACACCATATATTTT	CASSPRGQAHSGNTIYF
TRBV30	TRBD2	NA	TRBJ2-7	TGTGCCTGGAGTGGGGGACTAGCCGGAGAGCAGTACTTC	CAWSGGLAGEQYF
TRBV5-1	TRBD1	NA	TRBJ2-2	TGCGCCAGCAGCTTGGATAGGGGGCCCGGGGAGCTGTTTTTT	CASSLDRGPGELFF
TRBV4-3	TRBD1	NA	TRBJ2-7	TGCGCCAGCAGCCTACAATCGACAGGGAGCGAGCAGTACTTC	CASSLQSTGSEQYF
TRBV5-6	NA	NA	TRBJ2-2	TGTGCCAGCAGAGGACAGTCCCCGAACACCGGGGAGCTGTTTTTT	CASRGQSPNTGELFF
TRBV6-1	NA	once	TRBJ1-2	TGTGCCAGCAGGCGGGGGTTGGAAGAGTATGGCTACACCTTC	CASRRGLEEYGYTF
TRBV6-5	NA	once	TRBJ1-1	TGTGCCAGCAGTTTCACGGGAATGAACACTGAAGCTTTCTTT	CASSFTGMNTEAFF
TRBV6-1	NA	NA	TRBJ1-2	TGTGCCAGCAGGTACAGTCCTAACTATGGCTACACCTTC	CASRYSPNYGYTF
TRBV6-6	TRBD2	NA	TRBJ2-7	TGTGCCAGCAGTTACACCACTAGCGGGGACTACGAGCAGTACTTC	CASSYTTSGDYEQYF
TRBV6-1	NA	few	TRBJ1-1	TGTGCCAGCGTACAGAGCCTCACTGAAGCTTTCTTT	CASVQSLTEAFF
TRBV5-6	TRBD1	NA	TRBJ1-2	TGTGCCAGCAGCGGAGGGGACAGGGGGTCCGGCTACACCTTC	CASSGGDRGSGYTF
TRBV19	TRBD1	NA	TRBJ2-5	TGTGCCAGTAACCCGACAGGGGGTAGGACCCAGTACTTC	CASNPTGGRTQYF
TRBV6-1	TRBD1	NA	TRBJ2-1	TGTTCCCTTCGTCCACCACAGGGGGAGCAGTTCTTC	CSLRPPQGEQFF
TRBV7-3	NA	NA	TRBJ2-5	TGTGCCAGCAGCTTAGTCCCCGGGTCTTGGGAAGAGACCCAGTACTTC	CASSLVPGSWEETQYF
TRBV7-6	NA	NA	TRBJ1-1	TGTGCCAGCGGGGCGCAGATGCTGTACACTGAAGCTTTCTTT	CASGAQMLYTEAFF
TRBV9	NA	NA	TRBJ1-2	TGTGCCAGCAGCAAAGCAAGAGGAGGCTACACCTTC	CASSKARGGYTF
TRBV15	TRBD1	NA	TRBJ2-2	TGTGCCACGATGGACAGGACGAACACCGGGGAGCTGTTTTTT	CATMDRTNTGELFF
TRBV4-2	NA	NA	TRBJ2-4	TGTGCCAGCAGCCCACAGATCCCCTCGAAAAACATTCAGTACTTC	CASSPQIPSKNIQYF
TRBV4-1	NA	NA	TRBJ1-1	TGCGCCAGCAGCCACGCCGGGACTGTCGAGGCTTTCTTT	CASSHAGTVEAFF
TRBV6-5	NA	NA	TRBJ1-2	TGTGCCAGCAGTTACTTGGTCCGCCCGCCTTGGCGCTACACCTTC	CASSYLVRPPWRYTF
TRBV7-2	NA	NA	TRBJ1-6	TGTGCCAGCAGTAATGACAGGTCAAGTTCACCCCTCCACTTT	CASSNDRSSSPLHF
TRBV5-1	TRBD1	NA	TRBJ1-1	TGCGCCAGCAGCTTGTCCACAGGGGCGAACACTGAAGCTTTCTTT	CASSLSTGANTEAFF
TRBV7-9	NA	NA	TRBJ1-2	TGTGCCAGCAGCTTAGCGGTGTTGAACGGGTCGGAACTCTATGGCTACACCTTC	CASSLAVLNGSELYGYTF
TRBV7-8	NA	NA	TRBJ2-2	TGTGCCAGCAGCTCCCGGGACATGATCACCGGGGAGCTGTTTTTT	CASSSRDMITGELFF
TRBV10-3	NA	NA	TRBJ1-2	TGTGCCATCAGTGAGCTCCGGGGGGGCTCCGCTAACTATGGCTACACCTTC	CAISELRGGSANYGYTF
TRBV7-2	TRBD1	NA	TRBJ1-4	TGTGCCAGCAGCCCATCACAGACAGGGTTACGGGAAAAACTGTTTTTT	CASSPSQTGLREKLFF
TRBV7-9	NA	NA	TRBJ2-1	TGTGCCAGCAGCTTCTCCAGCTACAATGAGCAGTTCTTC	CASSFSSYNEQFF
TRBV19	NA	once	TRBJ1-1	TGTGCCAGTAAAGGCAGGGCGGACACTGAAGCTTTCTTT	CASKGRADTEAFF
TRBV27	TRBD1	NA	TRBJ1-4	TGTGCCAGCAGAAGGGGACAGGGGGACGGAAAACTGTTTTTT	CASRRGQGDGKLFF
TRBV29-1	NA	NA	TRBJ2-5	TGCAGCGGTTTGTCGGGGGAAGAGACCCAGTACTTC	CSGLSGEETQYF
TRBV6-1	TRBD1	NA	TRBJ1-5	TGTGCCAGCGCTTCCACAGGGGGCAATCAGCCCCAGCATTTT	CASASTGGNQPQHF
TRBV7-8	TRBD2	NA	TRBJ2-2	TGTGCCAGCAGCTTATCTTTTGCGGGGGGGCCGTACACCGGGGAGCTGTTTTTT	CASSLSFAGGPYTGELFF
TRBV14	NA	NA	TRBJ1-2	TGTGCCAGCAGCCTTAGGGTCTCGGGATATGGCTACACCTTC	CASSLRVSGYGYTF
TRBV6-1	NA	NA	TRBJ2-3	TGTGCCAGCAGTGAAGGGGCAGGGACAAACACAGATACGCAGTATTTT	CASSEGAGTNTDTQYF
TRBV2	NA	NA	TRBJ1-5	TGTGCCAGCAGAGGGGCGGACAATCAGCCCCAGCATTTT	CASRGADNQPQHF
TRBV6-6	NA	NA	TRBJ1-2	TGTGCCAGCAGCTCTCTCCGGACTGGAGGGGACTATGGCTACACCTTC	CASSSLRTGGDYGYTF
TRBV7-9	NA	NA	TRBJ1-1	TGTGCCAGCAGCTTACCCCAGGTTATCCCTGAAGCTTTCTTT	CASSLPQVIPEAFF
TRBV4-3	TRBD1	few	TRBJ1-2	TGCGCCAGCAGCCAAGTCCGGACAGGAACTTATGGCTACACCTTC	CASSQVRTGTYGYTF
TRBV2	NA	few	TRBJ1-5	TGTGCCAGCAGTGGGTTGGCAGGTTCTAATCAGCCCCAGCATTTT	CASSGLAGSNQPQHF
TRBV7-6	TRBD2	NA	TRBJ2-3	TGTGCCAGCAGCTCTAGCGGGGGCACAGATACGCAGTATTTT	CASSSSGGTDTQYF
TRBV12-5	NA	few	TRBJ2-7	TGTGCTAGTGGTTGGAGCTACGAGCAGTACTTC	CASGWSYEQYF
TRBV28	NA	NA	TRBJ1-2	TGTGCCAGCAGTTTAGTCGGAGCGAAAGGCTACACCTTC	CASSLVGAKGYTF
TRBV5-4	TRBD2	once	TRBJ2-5	TGTGCCAGCAGCGTGGGACTAGCGGGGGGGCCGGAGACCCAGTACTTC	CASSVGLAGGPETQYF
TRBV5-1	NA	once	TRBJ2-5	TGCGCCAGCAGCTTGGGCCGGGTCAATTCCGAGACCCAGTACTTC	CASSLGRVNSETQYF